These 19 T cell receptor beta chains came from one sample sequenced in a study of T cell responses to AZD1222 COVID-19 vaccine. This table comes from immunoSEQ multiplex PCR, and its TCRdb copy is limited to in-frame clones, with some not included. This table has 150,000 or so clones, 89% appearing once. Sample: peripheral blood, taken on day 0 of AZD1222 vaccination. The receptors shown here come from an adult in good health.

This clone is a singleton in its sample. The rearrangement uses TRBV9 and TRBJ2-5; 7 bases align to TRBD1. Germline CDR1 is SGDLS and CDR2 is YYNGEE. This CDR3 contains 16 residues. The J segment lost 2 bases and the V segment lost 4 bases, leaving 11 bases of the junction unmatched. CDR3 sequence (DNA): TGTGCCAGCAGCCCATCCCCCAAACAGGGGCAAGAGACCCAGTACTTC. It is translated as CASSPSPKQGQETQYF.

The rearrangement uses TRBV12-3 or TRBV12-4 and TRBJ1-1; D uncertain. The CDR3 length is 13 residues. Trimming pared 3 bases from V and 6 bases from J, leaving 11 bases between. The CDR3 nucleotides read TGTGCCAGCAGTTTCGGCTTACTGCCTGAAGCTTTCTTT. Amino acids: CASSFGLLPEAFF.

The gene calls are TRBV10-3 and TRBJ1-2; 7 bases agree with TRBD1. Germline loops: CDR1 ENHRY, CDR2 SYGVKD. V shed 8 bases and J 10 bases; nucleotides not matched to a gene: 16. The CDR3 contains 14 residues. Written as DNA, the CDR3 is TGTGCCATCCTCCTGGACAGGAACGAGTTGATCTACACCTTC. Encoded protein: CAILLDRNELIYTF.

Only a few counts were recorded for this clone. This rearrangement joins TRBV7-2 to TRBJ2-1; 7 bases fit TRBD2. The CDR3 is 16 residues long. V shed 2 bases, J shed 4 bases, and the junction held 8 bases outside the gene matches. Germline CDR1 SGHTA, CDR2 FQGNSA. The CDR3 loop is CASSLQSGASYNEQFF. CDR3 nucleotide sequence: TGTGCCAGCAGCTTACAAAGCGGGGCCTCTTACAATGAGCAGTTCTTC.

CDR3: CASNRDRQETQYF. The CDR3 DNA reads as TGTGCCAGTAACCGGGACAGGCAAGAGACCCAGTACTTC. The rearrangement joins TRBV19 to TRBJ2-5; 8 nucleotides align to TRBD1. V lost 7 bases, J lost 2 bases, and 3 bases stayed unmatched. Germline-derived CDR1 and CDR2 are LNHDA and SQIVND (reference sequence). The CDR3 is 13 amino acids.

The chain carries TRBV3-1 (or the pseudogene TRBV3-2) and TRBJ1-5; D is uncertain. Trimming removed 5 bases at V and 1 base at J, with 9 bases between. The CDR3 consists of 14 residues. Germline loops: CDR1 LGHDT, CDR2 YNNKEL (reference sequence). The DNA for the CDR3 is TGTGCCAGCAGCTTGAAGATCAGCAATCAGCCCCAGCATTTT. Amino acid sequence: CASSLKISNQPQHF.

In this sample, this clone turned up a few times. CDR3 amino acids: CASSFRLNTEAFF. In nucleotides, the CDR3 is TGTGCCAGCAGCTTCCGCCTGAACACTGAAGCTTTCTTT. This chain connects TRBV12-3 or TRBV12-4 to TRBJ1-1; D remains ambiguous. V lost 6 bases and J lost 0, with 8 bases in between. This CDR3 region has 13 residues.

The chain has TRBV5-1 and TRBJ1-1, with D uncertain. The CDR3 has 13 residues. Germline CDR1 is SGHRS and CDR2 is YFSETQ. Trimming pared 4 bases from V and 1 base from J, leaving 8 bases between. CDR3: CASSDLRNTEAFF. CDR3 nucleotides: TGCGCCAGCAGCGATTTGAGGAACACTGAAGCTTTCTTT. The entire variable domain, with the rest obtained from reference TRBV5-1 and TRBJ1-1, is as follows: KAGVTQTPRYLIKTRGQQVTLSCSPISGHRSVSWYQQTPGQGLQFLFEYFSETQRNKGNFPGRFSGRQFSNSRSEMNVSTLELGDSALYLCASSDLRNTEAFFGQGTRLTVV.

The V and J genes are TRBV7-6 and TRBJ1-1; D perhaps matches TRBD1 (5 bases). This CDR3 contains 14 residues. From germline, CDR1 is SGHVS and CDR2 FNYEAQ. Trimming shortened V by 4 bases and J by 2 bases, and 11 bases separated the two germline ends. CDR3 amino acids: CASSSGRGNTEAFF. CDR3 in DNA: TGTGCCAGCAGCTCGGGTCGGGGCAACACTGAAGCTTTCTTT.

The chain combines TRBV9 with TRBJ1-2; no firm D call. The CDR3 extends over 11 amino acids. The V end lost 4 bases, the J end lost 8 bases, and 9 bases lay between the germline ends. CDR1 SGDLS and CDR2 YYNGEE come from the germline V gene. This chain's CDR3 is CASSSPLGYTF. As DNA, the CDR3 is TGTGCCAGCAGCTCTCCCTTGGGCTACACCTTC.

CDR3 loop: CATPLGGQEYGYTF. The DNA of the CDR3 is TGTGCCACACCCCTCGGCGGCCAGGAGTATGGCTACACCTTC. The rearrangement joins TRBV6-5 to TRBJ1-2; D not certain. V lost 10 bases and J 5 bases, leaving 20 bases between the germline ends. The CDR3 loop spans 14 amino acids. The V gene's germline CDR1 is MNHEY and CDR2 SVGAGI.

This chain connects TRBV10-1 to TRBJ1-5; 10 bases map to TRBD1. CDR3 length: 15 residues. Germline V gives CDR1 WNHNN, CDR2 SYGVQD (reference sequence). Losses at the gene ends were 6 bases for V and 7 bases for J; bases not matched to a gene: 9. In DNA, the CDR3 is TGCGCCAGCAGCCTCGGGACAGGGGAAGGCCAGCCCCAGCATTTT. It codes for CASSLGTGEGQPQHF.

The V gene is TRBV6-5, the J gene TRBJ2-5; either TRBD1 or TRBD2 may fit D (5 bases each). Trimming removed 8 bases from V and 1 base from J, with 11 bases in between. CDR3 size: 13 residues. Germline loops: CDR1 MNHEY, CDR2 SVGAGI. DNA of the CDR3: TGTGCCAGCTTGAGGGGCATCCAAGAGACCCAGTACTTC. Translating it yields CASLRGIQETQYF.

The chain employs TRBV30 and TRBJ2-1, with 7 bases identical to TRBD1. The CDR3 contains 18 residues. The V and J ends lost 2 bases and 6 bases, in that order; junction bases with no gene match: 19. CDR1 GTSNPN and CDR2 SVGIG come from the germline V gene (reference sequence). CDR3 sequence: CAWSPYATGRPRGNEQFF. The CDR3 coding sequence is TGTGCCTGGAGTCCCTACGCGACAGGGCGACCCCGTGGCAATGAGCAGTTCTTC.

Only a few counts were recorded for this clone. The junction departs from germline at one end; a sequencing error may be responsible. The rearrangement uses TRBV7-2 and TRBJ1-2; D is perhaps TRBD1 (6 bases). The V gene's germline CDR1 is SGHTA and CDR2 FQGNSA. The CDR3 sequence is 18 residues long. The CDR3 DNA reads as TGTGCCAGCAGTTTAGCATTGGCAGGGGCATCGGTAAACTATGGCTACACCTTC. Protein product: CASSLALAGASVNYGYTF.

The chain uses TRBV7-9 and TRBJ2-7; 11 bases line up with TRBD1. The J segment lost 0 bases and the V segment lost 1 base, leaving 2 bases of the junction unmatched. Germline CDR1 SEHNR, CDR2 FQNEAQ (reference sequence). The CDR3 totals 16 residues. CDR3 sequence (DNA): TGTGCCAGCAGCTTAGGGGGGACAGGGGGCTCCTACGAGCAGTACTTC. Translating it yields CASSLGGTGGSYEQYF. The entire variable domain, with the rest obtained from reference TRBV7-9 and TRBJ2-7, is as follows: DTGVSQNPRHKITKRGQNVTFRCDPISEHNRLYWYRQTLGQGPEFLTYFQNEAQLEKSRLLSDRFSAERPKGSFSTLEIQRTEQGDSAMYLCASSLGGTGGSYEQYFGPGTRLTVT.

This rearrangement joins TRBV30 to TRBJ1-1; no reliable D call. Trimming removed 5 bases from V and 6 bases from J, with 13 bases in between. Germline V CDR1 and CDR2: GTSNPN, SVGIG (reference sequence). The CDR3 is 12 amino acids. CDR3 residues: CAWGLRWAEAFF. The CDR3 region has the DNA TGTGCCTGGGGTCTCCGGTGGGCTGAAGCTTTCTTT.

For the CDR3, the DNA is TGCAGTGCCCCACAGGACCTGGAAGCTTTCTTT. The encoded protein is CSAPQDLEAFF. The chain carries TRBV20-1 and TRBJ1-1; possible D gene TRBD1, 5 bases. The V gene lost 6 bases and the J gene lost 8 bases, with 13 bases spanning the gap. CDR3 length equals 11 residues. Germline V gene lookup returns CDR1 DFQATT and CDR2 SNEGSKA (reference sequence).

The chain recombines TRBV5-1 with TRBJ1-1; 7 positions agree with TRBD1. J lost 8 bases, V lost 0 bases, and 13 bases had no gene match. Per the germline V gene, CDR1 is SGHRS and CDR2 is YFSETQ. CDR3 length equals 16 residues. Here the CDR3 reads CASSLASRGSPEEAFF. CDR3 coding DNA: TGCGCCAGCAGCTTGGCGTCCAGGGGGAGCCCTGAGGAAGCTTTCTTT. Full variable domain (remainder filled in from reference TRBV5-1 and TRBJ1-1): KAGVTQTPRYLIKTRGQQVTLSCSPISGHRSVSWYQQTPGQGLQFLFEYFSETQRNKGNFPGRFSGRQFSNSRSEMNVSTLELGDSALYLCASSLASRGSPEEAFFGQGTRLTVV.